This TCR beta chain is from a study of control samples from healthy donors and cancer patients. V dropped 5 bases and J dropped 4 bases, with 5 bases sitting between them. This CDR3 is 12 amino acids long. Germline CDR1 reads KGHDR; CDR2 reads SFDVKD. Here immunoSEQ multiplex PCR was the method, and the copy in TCRdb shows in-frame clones only, minus some. The repertoire holds tens of thousands of clones, with under 95% as singletons. Material for sequencing was PBMCs. The rearrangement uses TRBV24-1 and TRBJ2-1; D is ambiguous. The TCR sequence derives from a woman aged 40 to 50 with head and neck cancer. CDR3 sequence reads: CATSGQYNEQFF. For the CDR3, the DNA is TGTGCCACCAGTGGGCAGTACAATGAGCAGTTCTTC.